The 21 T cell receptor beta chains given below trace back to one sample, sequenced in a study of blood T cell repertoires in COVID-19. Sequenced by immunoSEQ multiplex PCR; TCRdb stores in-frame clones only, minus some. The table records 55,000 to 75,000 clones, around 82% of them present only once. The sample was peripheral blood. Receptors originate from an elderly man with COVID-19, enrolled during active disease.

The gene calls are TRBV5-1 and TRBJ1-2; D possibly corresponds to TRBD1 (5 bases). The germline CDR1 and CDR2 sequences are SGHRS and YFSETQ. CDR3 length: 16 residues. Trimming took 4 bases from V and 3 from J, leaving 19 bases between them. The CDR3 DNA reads TGCGCCAGCAGCGCAACGGCGGGGGTAGGAGACTATGGCTACACCTTC. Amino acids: CASSATAGVGDYGYTF.

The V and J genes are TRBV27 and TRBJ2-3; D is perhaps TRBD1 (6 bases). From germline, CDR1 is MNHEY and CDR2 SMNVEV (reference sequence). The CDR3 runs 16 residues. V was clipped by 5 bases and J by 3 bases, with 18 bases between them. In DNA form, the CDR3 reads TGTGCCAGCAGTCCAGGGGTGGGGGAAAGGACAGATACGCAGTATTTT. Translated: CASSPGVGERTDTQYF.

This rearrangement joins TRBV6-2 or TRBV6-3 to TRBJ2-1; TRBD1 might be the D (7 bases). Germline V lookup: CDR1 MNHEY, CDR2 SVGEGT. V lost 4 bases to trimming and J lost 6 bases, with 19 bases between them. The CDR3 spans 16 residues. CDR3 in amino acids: CASSSQGGPGVNEQFF. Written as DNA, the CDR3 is TGTGCCAGCAGTTCCCAGGGGGGACCTGGGGTCAATGAGCAGTTCTTC.

The CDR3 loop reads CASSGTGPPIQYF. The CDR3 DNA reads as TGTGCCAGCAGTGGGACAGGGCCTCCCATTCAGTACTTC. The J gene is TRBJ2-4, the V gene TRBV2, with 8 bases lining up with TRBD1. The junction had 5 bases not matched to a gene; V was cut back by 4 bases and J by 9 bases. This CDR3 comprises 13 residues. Looked up from germline, CDR1 is SNHLY and CDR2 is FYNNEI. Combining the CDR3 with reference TRBV2 and TRBJ2-4 gives the whole variable domain EPEVTQTPSHQVTQMGQEVILRCVPISNHLYFYWYRQILGQKVEFLVSFYNNEISEKSEIFDDQFSVERPDGSNFTLKIRSTKLEDSAMYFCASSGTGPPIQYFGAGTRLSVL.

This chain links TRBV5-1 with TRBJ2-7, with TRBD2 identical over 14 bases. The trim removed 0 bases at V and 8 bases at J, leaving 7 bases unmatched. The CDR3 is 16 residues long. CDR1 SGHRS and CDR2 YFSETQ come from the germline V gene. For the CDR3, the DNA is TGCGCCAGCAGCTTGGGCCCGGGACTAGCGGGAGCTCAGCAGTACGTC. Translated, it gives CASSLGPGLAGAQQYV.

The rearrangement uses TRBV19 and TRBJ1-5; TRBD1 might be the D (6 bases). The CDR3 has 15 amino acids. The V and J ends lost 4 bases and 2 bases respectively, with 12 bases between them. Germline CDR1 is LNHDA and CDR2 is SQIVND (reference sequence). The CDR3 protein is CASSKGGRGNQPQHF. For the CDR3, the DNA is TGTGCCAGTAGTAAGGGGGGGAGAGGCAATCAGCCCCAGCATTTT. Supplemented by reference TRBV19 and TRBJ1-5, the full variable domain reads DGGITQSPKYLFRKEGQNVTLSCEQNLNHDAMYWYRQDPGQGLRLIYYSQIVNDFQKGDIAEGYSVSREKKESFPLTVTSAQKNPTAFYLCASSKGGRGNQPQHFGDGTRLSIL.

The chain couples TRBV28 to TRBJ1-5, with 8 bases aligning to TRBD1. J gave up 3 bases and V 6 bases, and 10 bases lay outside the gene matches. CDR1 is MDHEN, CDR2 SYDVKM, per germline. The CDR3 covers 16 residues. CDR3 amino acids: CASRHRGRKNNQPQHF. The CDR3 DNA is TGTGCCAGCAGGCACAGGGGGAGGAAAAACAATCAGCCCCAGCATTTT.

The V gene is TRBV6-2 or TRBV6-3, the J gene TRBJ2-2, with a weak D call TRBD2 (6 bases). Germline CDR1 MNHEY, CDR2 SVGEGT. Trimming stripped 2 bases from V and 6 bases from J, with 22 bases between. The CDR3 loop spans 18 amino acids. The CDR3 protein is CASSYTGGGLSPPGELFF. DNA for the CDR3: TGTGCCAGCAGTTACACGGGTGGGGGACTTTCTCCTCCCGGGGAGCTGTTTTTT.

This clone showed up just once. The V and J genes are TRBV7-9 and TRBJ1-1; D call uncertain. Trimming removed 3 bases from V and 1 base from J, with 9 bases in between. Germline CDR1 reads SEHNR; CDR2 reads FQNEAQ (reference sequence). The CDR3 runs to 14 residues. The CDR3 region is CASSFSATNTEAFF. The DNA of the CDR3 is TGTGCCAGCAGCTTCTCCGCTACGAACACTGAAGCTTTCTTT.

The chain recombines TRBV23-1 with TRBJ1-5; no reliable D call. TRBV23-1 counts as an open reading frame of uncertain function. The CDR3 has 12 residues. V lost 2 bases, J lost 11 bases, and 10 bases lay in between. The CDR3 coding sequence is TGCGCCAGCAGTCAAACGGCCGAGGCCCAGCATTTT. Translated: CASSQTAEAQHF.

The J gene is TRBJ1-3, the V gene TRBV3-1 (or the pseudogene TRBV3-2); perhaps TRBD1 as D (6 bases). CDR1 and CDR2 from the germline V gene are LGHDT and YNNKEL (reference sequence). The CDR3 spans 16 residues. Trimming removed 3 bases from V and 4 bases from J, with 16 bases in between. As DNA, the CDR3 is TGTGCCAGCAGCCAGCCCACAGGGTTGTCGGGAAACACCATATATTTT. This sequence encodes CASSQPTGLSGNTIYF.

The DNA of the CDR3 is TGTGCCAGCAGCTTAGCGCACGGGGGTGCTCAAGGAGCCCAGCATTTT. It is translated as CASSLAHGGAQGAQHF. The chain recombines TRBV7-9 with TRBJ1-5; D might be TRBD1 (5 bases). Germline CDR1 and CDR2: SEHNR and FQNEAQ (reference sequence). The CDR3 sequence is 16 residues long. V lost 0 bases and J 11 bases, leaving 20 bases between the germline ends.

CDR3 amino acids: CASSQDSGPQHF. CDR3 coding DNA: TGTGCCAGCAGCCAAGATAGCGGGCCCCAGCATTTT. The rearrangement joins TRBV3-1 (or the pseudogene TRBV3-2) to TRBJ1-5; D uncertain. Germline CDR1 LGHDT, CDR2 YNNKEL (reference sequence). Trimming left V 0 bases short and J 9 bases short, with 6 bases between. The CDR3 covers 12 residues.

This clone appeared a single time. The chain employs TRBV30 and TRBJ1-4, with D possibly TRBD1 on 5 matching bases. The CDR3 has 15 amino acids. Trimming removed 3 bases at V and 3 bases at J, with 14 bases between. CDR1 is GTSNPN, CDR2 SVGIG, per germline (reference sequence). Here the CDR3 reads CAWRDQGPSNEKLFF. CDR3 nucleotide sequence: TGTGCCTGGAGGGATCAGGGTCCGTCTAATGAAAAACTGTTTTTT.

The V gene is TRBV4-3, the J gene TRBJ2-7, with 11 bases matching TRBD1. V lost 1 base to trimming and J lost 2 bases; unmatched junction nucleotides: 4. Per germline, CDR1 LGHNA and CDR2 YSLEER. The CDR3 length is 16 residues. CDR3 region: CASSQAGTGGTYEQYF. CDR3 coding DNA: TGCGCCAGCAGCCAAGCGGGGACAGGGGGAACCTACGAGCAGTACTTC.

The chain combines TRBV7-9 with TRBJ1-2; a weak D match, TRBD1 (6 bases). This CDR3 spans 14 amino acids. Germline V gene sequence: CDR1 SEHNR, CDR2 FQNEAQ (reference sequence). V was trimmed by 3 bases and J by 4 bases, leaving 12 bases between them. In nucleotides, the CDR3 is TGTGCCAGCAGCTTCATGGGGACACCCTATGGCTACACCTTC. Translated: CASSFMGTPYGYTF. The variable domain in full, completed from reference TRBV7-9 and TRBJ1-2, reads DTGVSQNPRHKITKRGQNVTFRCDPISEHNRLYWYRQTLGQGPEFLTYFQNEAQLEKSRLLSDRFSAERPKGSFSTLEIQRTEQGDSAMYLCASSFMGTPYGYTFGSGTRLTVV.

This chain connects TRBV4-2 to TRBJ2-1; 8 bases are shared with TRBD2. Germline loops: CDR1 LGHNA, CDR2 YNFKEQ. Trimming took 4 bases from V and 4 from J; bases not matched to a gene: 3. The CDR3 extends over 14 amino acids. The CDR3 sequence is CASSLAGPYNEQFF. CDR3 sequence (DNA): TGTGCCAGCAGCCTAGCGGGACCGTACAATGAGCAGTTCTTC.

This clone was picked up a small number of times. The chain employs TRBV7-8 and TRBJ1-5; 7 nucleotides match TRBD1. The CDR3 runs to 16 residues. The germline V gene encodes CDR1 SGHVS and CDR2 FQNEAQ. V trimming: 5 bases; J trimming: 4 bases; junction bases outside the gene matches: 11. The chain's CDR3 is CASSKQGNFGNQPQHF. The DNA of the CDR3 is TGTGCCAGCAGCAAACAGGGGAATTTCGGGAATCAGCCCCAGCATTTT.

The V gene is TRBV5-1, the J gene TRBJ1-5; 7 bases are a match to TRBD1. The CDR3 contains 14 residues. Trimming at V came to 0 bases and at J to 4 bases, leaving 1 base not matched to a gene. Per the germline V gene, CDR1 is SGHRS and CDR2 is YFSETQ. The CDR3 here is CASSLEGANQPQHF. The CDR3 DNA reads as TGCGCCAGCAGCTTGGAGGGGGCGAATCAGCCCCAGCATTTT.

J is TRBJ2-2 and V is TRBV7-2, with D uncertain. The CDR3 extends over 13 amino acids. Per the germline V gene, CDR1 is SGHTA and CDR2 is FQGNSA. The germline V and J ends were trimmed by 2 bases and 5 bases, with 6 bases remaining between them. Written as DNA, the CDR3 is TGTGCCAGCAGCTTATTACAGACCGGGGAGCTGTTTTTT. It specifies CASSLLQTGELFF.

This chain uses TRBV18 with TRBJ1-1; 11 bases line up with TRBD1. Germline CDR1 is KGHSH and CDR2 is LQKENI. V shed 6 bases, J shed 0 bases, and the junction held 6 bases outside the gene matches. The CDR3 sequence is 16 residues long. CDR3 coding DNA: TGTGCCAGCTCGGAGGGACAGGGGGGACTGAACACTGAAGCTTTCTTT. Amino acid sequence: CASSEGQGGLNTEAFF.